The sequence of this TCR beta chain was determined in a study of blood T cell repertoires in COVID-19. The overall study: COVID-19 samples collected from the United States, Italy and Spain covered acute and convalescent phases. The analysed material was cDNA or gDNA that came from T cells, B-cell-depleted T cells, or PBMCs.

V was trimmed by 4 bases and J by 8 bases, leaving 6 bases between them. The CDR3 consists of 12 residues. The V gene's germline CDR1 is LGHDT and CDR2 YNNKEL (reference sequence). Source study methods: Reference gene primer amplification yielded estimated nucleated cell counts. Profiling relied on immunoSEQ multiplex PCR, and the TCRdb table lists in-frame clones only, not all of them. Clone size and the V and J calls come from that table; the DNA yielded D and trimming. The data contain approximately 120,000 clones, roughly 85% of them singletons. This chain links TRBV3-1 (or the pseudogene TRBV3-2) with TRBJ1-6; no reliable D call. Sequenced input: peripheral blood. The sequence came from a woman at least 80 years old with acute or convalescent COVID-19. The CDR3 bases are TGTGCCAGCAGCCGGTTAGATTCACCCCTCCACTTT. Translation gives CASSRLDSPLHF.